One sample yielded the 13 T cell receptor beta chains listed below, sequenced in a study of long-term antiretroviral therapy in people with HIV. At the survey level, the v3.0 immunoSEQ assay was run. The assay was immunoSEQ multiplex PCR, and TCRdb's table has in-frame clones only and misses some. Among 21,000 or so clones listed, around 79% were seen once. This sample comprised unsorted PBMCs, obtained 0.3 years after starting antiretroviral therapy. These receptors were obtained from a man between 45 and 60 years old with HIV.

The V gene is TRBV27, the J gene TRBJ2-3; perhaps TRBD1 as D (6 bases). This CDR3 contains 16 residues. Per the germline V gene, CDR1 is MNHEY and CDR2 is SMNVEV (reference sequence). With 0 bases removed from V and 6 bases from J, the gap between germline ends came to 16 bases. For the CDR3, the DNA is TGTGCCAGCAGTTTATCCAGGGGCTCGCTATCGGATACGCAGTATTTT. It translates to CASSLSRGSLSDTQYF.

The chain couples TRBV7-2 to TRBJ2-5; possible D gene TRBD1, 6 bases. Trimming removed 6 bases from V and 7 bases from J, with 27 bases in between. The CDR3 is 17 amino acids. Germline CDR1 is SGHTA and CDR2 is FQGNSA. The CDR3 DNA reads as TGTGCCAGCAGTCCGAACATAAACAGGGTTAGGGAAGGGACCCAGTACTTC. This translates into CASSPNINRVREGTQYF.

Written as DNA, the CDR3 is TGTGCCAGCAGGCACCCGGGACAGGGGAGCTACGAGCAGTACTTC. Its protein is CASRHPGQGSYEQYF. This chain uses TRBV2 with TRBJ2-7; 10 nucleotides agree with TRBD1. Germline V gene sequence: CDR1 SNHLY, CDR2 FYNNEI. This CDR3 region has 15 residues. V lost 6 bases, J lost 3 bases, and 8 bases stayed unmatched. Filled out from reference TRBV2 and TRBJ2-7, the complete variable domain reads EPEVTQTPSHQVTQMGQEVILRCVPISNHLYFYWYRQILGQKVEFLVSFYNNEISEKSEIFDDQFSVERPDGSNFTLKIRSTKLEDSAMYFCASRHPGQGSYEQYFGPGTRLTVT.

The rearrangement uses TRBV30 and TRBJ1-1; D is uncertain. CDR1 GTSNPN and CDR2 SVGIG come from the germline V gene (reference sequence). CDR3 length: 11 amino acids. Trimming removed 4 bases at V and 4 bases at J, with 7 bases between. The CDR3 nucleotides read TGTGCCTGGACTATGCGCACTGAAGCTTTCTTT. Protein sequence: CAWTMRTEAFF.

This chain connects TRBV4-1 to TRBJ2-7; tentatively, D is TRBD1 (6 bases). Germline CDR1 is MGHRA and CDR2 is YSYEKL. The CDR3 extends over 13 amino acids. V lost 1 base and J lost 7, with 11 bases in between. The CDR3 nucleotides read TGCGCCAGCAGCCAAGCCAGGGGAATGGAGCAGTACTTC. Its protein is CASSQARGMEQYF.

This sequence joins TRBV10-2 and TRBJ2-1; TRBD1 matches 9 bases. The CDR3 extends over 15 amino acids. Germline V gene data show CDR1 as WSHSY and CDR2 as SAAADI. V lost 6 bases and J lost 1; bases outside the gene matches: 4. The CDR3 spells CASREGQGSYNEQFF. The CDR3 coding sequence is TGCGCCAGCAGAGAAGGACAGGGGTCCTACAATGAGCAGTTCTTC.

This chain connects TRBV6-4 to TRBJ2-1, with D uncertain. The germline V gene encodes CDR1 MRHNA and CDR2 SNTAGT. Trimming took 2 bases from V and 6 from J, leaving 5 bases between them. The CDR3 covers 12 residues. This CDR3 reads CASSDDVNEQFF. For the CDR3, the DNA is TGTGCCAGCAGTGACGACGTCAATGAGCAGTTCTTC.

The rearrangement links TRBV25-1 to TRBJ2-2; D might be TRBD1 (6 bases). CDR1 is MGHDK and CDR2 is SYGVNS in the germline V gene. Trimming removed 8 bases at V and 6 bases at J, with 10 bases between. CDR3 length: 12 amino acids. CDR3 coding DNA: TGTGCCAGCCACTCAGGGGCCGGGGAGCTGTTTTTT. As protein: CASHSGAGELFF.

The rearrangement links TRBV6-6 to TRBJ2-3, with D uncertain. The CDR3 spans 10 residues. Trimming left V 7 bases short and J 5 bases short, with 4 bases between. Germline V gene data show CDR1 as MNHNY and CDR2 as SVGAGI (reference sequence). CDR3 sequence (DNA): TGTGCCAGCAAAGGAGATACGCAGTATTTT. Protein: CASKGDTQYF.

The rearrangement links TRBV28 to TRBJ1-4; weak D call: TRBD1 (5 bases). Germline loops: CDR1 MDHEN, CDR2 SYDVKM. The CDR3 totals 12 residues. The V end lost 6 bases, the J end lost 14 bases, and 16 bases lay between the germline ends. The CDR3 sequence: CASSLAGFGLFF. For the CDR3, the DNA is TGTGCCAGCAGCTTAGCAGGGTTCGGGCTGTTTTTT. Variable domain in full (rest from reference TRBV28 and TRBJ1-4): DVKVTQSSRYLVKRTGEKVFLECVQDMDHENMFWYRQDPGLGLRLIYFSYDVKMKEKGDIPEGYSVSREKKERFSLILESASTNQTSMYLCASSLAGFGLFFGSGTQLSVL.

The gene calls are TRBV9 and TRBJ1-5; D gene uncertain. V was trimmed by 3 bases and J by 6 bases, leaving 13 bases between them. CDR3 length: 14 amino acids. Germline V gene data show CDR1 as SGDLS and CDR2 as YYNGEE. This CDR3 is CASSGSRESQPQHF. CDR3 nucleotides: TGTGCCAGCAGCGGATCCCGGGAAAGTCAGCCCCAGCATTTT.

The J gene is TRBJ1-2, the V gene TRBV7-9; D is perhaps TRBD1 (6 bases). V lost 3 bases and J lost 0, with 11 bases in between. From germline, CDR1 is SEHNR and CDR2 FQNEAQ (reference sequence). The CDR3 has 15 amino acids. The CDR3 region has the DNA TGTGCCAGCAGCTTGGGGGCTCTAGCTAACTATGGCTACACCTTC. This gives the protein CASSLGALANYGYTF.

The CDR3 coding sequence is TGTGCCAGCCTCGGCGAGAACACTGAAGCTTTCTTT. Translating gives CASLGENTEAFF. The chain is built from TRBV27 and TRBJ1-1, with D hard to call. There are 12 residues in the CDR3. Deletions cut 8 bases from V and 1 base from J, with 8 bases between. The germline CDR1 and CDR2 sequences are MNHEY and SMNVEV (reference sequence).